Listed here are 16 T cell receptor beta chains from one sample, sequenced in a study of response to subunit inactivated influenza vaccine. TCRdb reprocessed the RT-PCR reads via MiXCR and lists one record per CDR3 protein. The repertoire has 630,000 or so distinct CDR3 sequences, less than 20% of them found once; the top ten carry roughly 11%. This specimen was PBMCs from blood, taken 12 days after vaccination. The receptors originated from a man aged 50 to 59 who received an inactivated influenza vaccine.

The rearrangement uses TRBV20-1 and TRBJ1-3; TRBD1 might be the D (6 bases). Trimming took off 6 bases at V and 3 bases at J, with 12 bases between the two ends. The CDR3 spans 13 residues. Per the germline V gene, CDR1 is DFQATT and CDR2 is SNEGSKA (reference sequence). As DNA, the CDR3 is TGCAGTGCGGCCACAGGGAGTGGAAACACCATATATTTT. Protein sequence: CSAATGSGNTIYF.

This clonotype was observed a handful of times. The chain employs TRBV4-3 and TRBJ2-7; 14 nucleotides align to TRBD2. Looked up from germline, CDR1 is LGHNA and CDR2 is YSLEER. This CDR3 contains 18 residues. The V segment lost 1 base and the J segment 4 bases; nucleotides outside the gene matches: 9. The CDR3 DNA reads TGCGCCAGCAGCCAAGCCACGGGGGGACTAGCGGGAGCGTACGAGCAGTACTTC. Its protein is CASSQATGGLAGAYEQYF.

The J gene is TRBJ2-3, the V gene TRBV7-9; TRBD1 agrees at 9 bases. CDR3 length: 16 residues. V lost 4 bases, J lost 3 bases, and 8 bases stayed unmatched. Looked up from germline, CDR1 is SEHNR and CDR2 is FQNEAQ (reference sequence). Written as DNA, the CDR3 is TGTGCCAGCAGCTCAGGGACAGGGACACTTACAGATACGCAGTATTTT. Translated: CASSSGTGTLTDTQYF.

The chain has TRBV29-1 and TRBJ2-1; the D call may be TRBD1 or TRBD2 (6 bases each). Trimming removed 4 bases from V and 5 bases from J, with 21 bases in between. Germline V gene data show CDR1 as SQVTM and CDR2 as ANQGSEA. The CDR3 spans 16 residues. CDR3 protein: CSVVGGLQSGNNEQFF. The CDR3 coding sequence is TGCAGCGTTGTTGGGGGGCTACAGTCGGGTAACAATGAGCAGTTCTTC.

This clonotype has more than one count but fewer than ten. The chain employs TRBV7-2 and TRBJ2-7; D unclear. The V gene's germline CDR1 is SGHTA and CDR2 FQGNSA. Trimming removed 1 base from V and 0 bases from J, with 10 bases in between. The length of the CDR3 is 15 residues. CDR3 DNA: TGTGCCAGCAGCTTAGGTCCGTTGCCCTCCTACGAGCAGTACTTC. Protein: CASSLGPLPSYEQYF.

This clonotype has ten or more counts. The chain recombines TRBV25-1 with TRBJ2-5; 9 bases map to TRBD2. The CDR3 covers 16 residues. J was trimmed by 0 bases and V by 4 bases; bases with no gene match: 6. In germline, CDR1 is MGHDK, CDR2 SYGVNS. The CDR3 protein is CASSALRLADQETQYF. CDR3 nucleotides: TGTGCCAGCAGTGCCCTACGACTAGCGGACCAAGAGACCCAGTACTTC.

This clonotype was recorded a few times. The rearrangement joins TRBV7-2 to TRBJ2-6; D may match TRBD1 or TRBD2 (5 bases each). Germline assignment: CDR1 SGHTA and CDR2 FQGNSA. This CDR3 is 16 amino acids long. Trimming cost V 0 bases and J 4 bases, with 10 bases left between them. The CDR3 coding sequence is TGTGCCAGCAGCTTAGCGGGGACGGGGGGGGCCAACGTCCTGACTTTC. It specifies CASSLAGTGGANVLTF.

The V gene is TRBV7-9, the J gene TRBJ2-1; 10 nucleotides agree with TRBD2. Germline CDR1 reads SEHNR; CDR2 reads FQNEAQ (reference sequence). Unmatched junction bases numbered 8, after V lost 4 bases and J lost 5 bases. The CDR3 runs 16 residues. The CDR3 spells CASSSSGGGLHNEQFF. The CDR3 region has the DNA TGTGCCAGCAGCTCTAGCGGGGGTGGGCTCCACAATGAGCAGTTCTTC.

This chain's CDR3 is CASSLDSQSYEQYF. As DNA, the CDR3 is TGCGCCAGCAGCTTGGACTCACAATCCTACGAGCAGTACTTC. The V and J genes are TRBV5-1 and TRBJ2-7; no clear D. V was clipped by 0 bases and J by 1 base, with 8 bases between them. Germline V gives CDR1 SGHRS, CDR2 YFSETQ. This CDR3 comprises 14 residues.

The table lists this clonotype with a few counts. The chain links TRBV6-1 to TRBJ2-1; 12 positions agree with TRBD2. The germline V gene encodes CDR1 MNHNS and CDR2 SASEGT. V lost 8 bases to trimming and J lost 5 bases; unmatched junction nucleotides: 4. There are 14 residues in the CDR3. The CDR3 here is CASGLAGIDNEQFF. In nucleotides, the CDR3 is TGTGCCAGCGGACTAGCGGGGATCGACAATGAGCAGTTCTTC.

V is TRBV12-3 or TRBV12-4 and J is TRBJ2-1; D is unresolved. The ends were cut back, 6 bases at V and 8 bases at J, with 11 bases in the middle. This CDR3 region has 12 residues. The chain's CDR3 is CASSPYFHEQFF. Here the CDR3 DNA reads TGTGCCAGCAGCCCATATTTCCATGAGCAGTTCTTC.

In its sample, this clonotype was seen a few times. V gene TRBV6-2 or TRBV6-3 combines with J gene TRBJ1-5; TRBD1 matches 7 bases. The CDR3 loop spans 14 amino acids. CDR1 is MNHEY, CDR2 SVGEGT, per germline. Unmatched junction bases numbered 8, after V lost 7 bases and J lost 5 bases. The CDR3 here is CASKWTGAYQPQHF. The CDR3 nucleotides are TGTGCCAGCAAATGGACAGGTGCCTATCAGCCCCAGCATTTT.

In regard to this clonotype: One junction end does not reproduce the germline sequence, and a read error may be involved. This sequence joins TRBV12-3 or TRBV12-4 and TRBJ1-2; the D gene is possibly TRBD1 (5 bases). The CDR3 has 13 amino acids. CDR3 in DNA: TGTGCCAGCAGTTACTCCGGGACCAGTGCTCCCAATTTC. It encodes CASSYSGTSAPNF.

Many counts were recorded for this clonotype. The rearrangement links TRBV20-1 to TRBJ2-2, with 7 bases identical to TRBD2. The ends lost 3 bases at V and 3 bases at J; junction bases unmatched: 4. Germline CDR1 reads DFQATT; CDR2 reads SNEGSKA (reference sequence). The CDR3 consists of 14 residues. CDR3 residues: CSARGGYDTGELFF. The CDR3 nucleotides read TGCAGTGCTAGGGGGGGGTACGACACCGGGGAGCTGTTTTTT.

This clonotype was seen more than once but under ten times. For the CDR3, the DNA is TGTGCCACCGGGACTAGCGGTAATGAGCAGTTCTTC. Translated, it gives CATGTSGNEQFF. This rearrangement joins TRBV24-1 to TRBJ2-1, with 11 bases identical to TRBD2. The V gene's germline CDR1 is KGHDR and CDR2 SFDVKD. Trimming took 9 bases from V and 7 from J; bases not matched to a gene: 1. The CDR3 is 12 amino acids.

The chain uses TRBV27 and TRBJ2-4; 7 bases fit TRBD2. V lost 8 bases to trimming and J lost 7 bases; unmatched junction nucleotides: 11. Germline CDR1 MNHEY, CDR2 SMNVEV (reference sequence). The CDR3 runs to 14 residues. The CDR3: CASAPHGEGNIQYF. CDR3 DNA sequence: TGTGCCAGCGCCCCACATGGGGAGGGTAACATTCAGTACTTC.